This T cell receptor beta chain originates from a study of regulatory T cells in long-lasting Graves disease. This clonotype was recorded at least ten times. Its target is not known. Investigators prepared the TCR beta libraries by applying iRepertoire HTBI primers and Arm-PCR of CDR3 regions. MiXCR, run by TCRdb on the multiplex PCR reads, gives a single entry per CDR3 protein. The sample carries 350,000 to 500,000 distinct CDR3 sequences, 16% recorded once. Trimming stripped 1 base from V and 0 bases from J, with 5 bases between. The CDR3 contains 13 residues. The germline V gene has CDR1 SGHDT and CDR2 YYEEEE. Regarding the study as a whole: Repertoires from persistent disease leaned toward TRBV28, TRBJ1-2 and TRBJ2-5.

Specified time point: newly diagnosed GD, antithyroid drugs for less than 3 months. RNA isolated from PBMCs was used to make the TCR library. This sample also belongs to another study, concerning T cells in Graves' hyperthyroidism and ophthalmopathy. As that report states: Blood also held most thyroid clonotypes expanded beyond 0.001. A model of 13 V-J pairs discriminated ophthalmopathy from stable hyperthyroidism.

The source was peripheral blood mononuclear cells (PBMCs), collected at new diagnosis, from a patient treated with antithyroid drugs. This TCR was sampled from a woman aged 18-30 years with Graves disease. The gene calls are TRBV5-6 and TRBJ2-7; TRBD2 might be the D (5 bases). CDR3 coding DNA: TGTGCCAGCAGCTTGCTAGCCTCCTACGAGCAGTACTTC. Protein: CASSLLASYEQYF.